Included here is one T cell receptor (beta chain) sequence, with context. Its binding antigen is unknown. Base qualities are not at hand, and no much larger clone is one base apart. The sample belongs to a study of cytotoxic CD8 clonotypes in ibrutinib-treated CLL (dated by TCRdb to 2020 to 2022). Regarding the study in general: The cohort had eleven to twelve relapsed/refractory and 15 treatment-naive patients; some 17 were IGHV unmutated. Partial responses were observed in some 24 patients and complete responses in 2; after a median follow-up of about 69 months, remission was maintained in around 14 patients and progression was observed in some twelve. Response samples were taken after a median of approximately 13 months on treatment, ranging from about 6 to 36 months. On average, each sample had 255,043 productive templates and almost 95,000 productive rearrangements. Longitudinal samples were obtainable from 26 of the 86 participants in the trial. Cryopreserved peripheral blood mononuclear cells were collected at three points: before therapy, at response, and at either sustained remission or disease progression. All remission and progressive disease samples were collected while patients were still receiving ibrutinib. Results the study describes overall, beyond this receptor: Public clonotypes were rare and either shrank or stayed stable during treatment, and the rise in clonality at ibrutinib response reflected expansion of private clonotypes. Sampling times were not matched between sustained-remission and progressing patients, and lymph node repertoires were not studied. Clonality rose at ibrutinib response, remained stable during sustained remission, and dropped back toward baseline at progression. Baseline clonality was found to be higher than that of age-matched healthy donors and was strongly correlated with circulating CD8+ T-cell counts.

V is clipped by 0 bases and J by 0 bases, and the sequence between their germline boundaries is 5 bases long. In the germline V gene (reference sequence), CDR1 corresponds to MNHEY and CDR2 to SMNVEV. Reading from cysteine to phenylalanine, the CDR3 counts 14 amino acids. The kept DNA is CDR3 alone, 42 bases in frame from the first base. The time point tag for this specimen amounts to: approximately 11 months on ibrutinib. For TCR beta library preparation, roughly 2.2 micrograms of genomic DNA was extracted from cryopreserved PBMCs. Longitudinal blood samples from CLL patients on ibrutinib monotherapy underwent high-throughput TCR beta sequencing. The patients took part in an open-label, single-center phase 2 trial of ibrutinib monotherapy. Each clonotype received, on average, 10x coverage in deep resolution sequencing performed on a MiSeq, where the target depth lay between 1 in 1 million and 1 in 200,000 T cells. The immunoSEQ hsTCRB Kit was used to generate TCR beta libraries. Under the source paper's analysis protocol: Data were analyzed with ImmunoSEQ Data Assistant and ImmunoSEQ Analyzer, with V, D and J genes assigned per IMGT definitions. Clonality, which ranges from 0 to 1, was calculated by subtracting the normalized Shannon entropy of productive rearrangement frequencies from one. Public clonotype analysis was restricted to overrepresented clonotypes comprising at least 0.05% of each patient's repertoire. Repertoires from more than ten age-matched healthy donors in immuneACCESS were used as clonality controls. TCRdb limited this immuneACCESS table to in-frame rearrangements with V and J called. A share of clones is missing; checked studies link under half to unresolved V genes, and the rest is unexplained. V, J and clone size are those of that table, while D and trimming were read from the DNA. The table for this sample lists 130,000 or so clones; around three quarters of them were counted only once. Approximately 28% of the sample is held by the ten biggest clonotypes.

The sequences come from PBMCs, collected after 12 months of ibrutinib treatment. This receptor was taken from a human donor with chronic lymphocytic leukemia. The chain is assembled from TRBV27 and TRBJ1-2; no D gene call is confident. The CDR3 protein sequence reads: CASSLSRSNYGYTF. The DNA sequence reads TGTGCCAGCAGTTTATCCAGGTCTAACTATGGCTACACCTTC.